This TCR beta chain was identified in a study of T cell changes during pregnancy in multiple sclerosis. The CDR3 is 13 amino acids. Germline lookup yields CDR1 SGHTA and CDR2 FQGNSA. V dropped 3 bases and J dropped 3 bases, with 8 bases sitting between them. TCRdb's table, derived via immunoSEQ multiplex PCR, lists solely in-frame clones and lacks some. The data show around 95,000 clones, 80% to 95% seen once. The V and J genes are TRBV7-2 and TRBJ1-2; D not certain. The source is a female donor with multiple sclerosis, enrolled in a pregnancy study. The sample in question was peripheral blood, obtained after pregnancy. CDR3 loop: CASSFVRDYGYTF. In DNA form, the CDR3 reads TGTGCCAGCAGCTTTGTGAGAGACTATGGCTACACCTTC.